What follows is one T cell receptor beta chain and its context. This sample stems from a study of T cell changes during pregnancy in multiple sclerosis. The CDR3 is made up of 15 amino acids. With 3 bases removed from V and 8 bases from J, the gap between germline ends came to 18 bases. CDR1 and CDR2 from the germline V gene are LNHDA and SQIVND (reference sequence). TCRdb keeps only in-frame clones here, not all; method: immunoSEQ multiplex PCR. In the table there are approximately 30,000 clones, 87% of which are singletons. This chain uses TRBV19 with TRBJ2-3; D might be TRBD1 (5 bases). The TCR originated in a female donor with multiple sclerosis, enrolled in a pregnancy study. The specimen comprised CD8+ T cells from peripheral blood mononuclear cells, sampled in the first trimester of pregnancy. In nucleotides, the CDR3 is TGTGCCAGTAGTATTCTCGAACAGGAAAGTGGTACGCAGTATTTT. It codes for CASSILEQESGTQYF.